The 32 T cell receptor beta chains presented below share a single source sample, sequenced in a study of CD8 T cells in ankylosing spondylitis. Whole-study results and caveats: One TCR beta motif, made up of 7 or 8 highly homologous variants, appeared characteristic of ankylosing spondylitis blood.

These receptors are not linked to any known antigen. Via MiXCR, TCRdb re-called the 5' RACE reads, giving one row per CDR3 protein. There are about 800,000 distinct CDR3 sequences in the sample; 12% occur only once, and 0.51% lies in the top ten. The sequenced sample was blood, either unsorted or a sorted T cell fraction (not recorded which). The source is a male donor with ankylosing spondylitis.

This clonotype turned up a few times. The V gene is TRBV20-1, the J gene TRBJ1-5; D not resolved. This CDR3 is 13 amino acids long. Germline values: CDR1 DFQATT, CDR2 SNEGSKA (reference sequence). V lost 0 bases and J 5 bases, leaving 8 bases between the germline ends. The CDR3 loop is CSARDLRDQPQHF. In nucleotides, the CDR3 is TGCAGTGCTAGAGATCTAAGGGATCAGCCCCAGCATTTT.

This clonotype was picked up a small number of times. This chain uses TRBV4-3 with TRBJ1-2; 8 positions match TRBD1. Germline V gene data show CDR1 as LGHNA and CDR2 as YSLEER. V lost 2 bases to trimming and J lost 8 bases; unmatched junction nucleotides: 4. CDR3 size: 13 residues. In DNA form, the CDR3 reads TGCGCCAGCAGCCAACAGGGGGCGTTCGGCTACACCTTC. It is translated as CASSQQGAFGYTF.

This clonotype appeared many times. This chain connects TRBV5-1 to TRBJ1-1; D is unresolved. V was shortened by 4 bases and J by 4 bases, with 14 bases between the two germline ends. Germline V gene sequence: CDR1 SGHRS, CDR2 YFSETQ. The CDR3 has 14 residues. The CDR3 nucleotides are TGCGCCAGCAGCCAGACACCGGCCACCACTGAAGCTTTCTTT. Protein product: CASSQTPATTEAFF.

This clonotype was detected only a few times. V gene TRBV20-1 combines with J gene TRBJ2-7; TRBD2 matches at 7 bases. This CDR3 contains 15 residues. Germline V gene lookup returns CDR1 DFQATT and CDR2 SNEGSKA (reference sequence). The J segment lost 7 bases and the V segment lost 6 bases, leaving 18 bases of the junction unmatched. The chain's CDR3 is CSARLALGLLREQYF. CDR3 DNA: TGCAGTGCGAGACTAGCTTTGGGGCTGCTACGTGAGCAGTACTTC.

Of note for this clonotype: A much bigger clone sits one base away, suggesting this may be a read error. The chain uses TRBV20-1 and TRBJ2-1; 12 positions match TRBD2. From germline, CDR1 is DFQATT and CDR2 SNEGSKA (reference sequence). CDR3 length: 15 amino acids. The trim removed 5 bases at V and 8 bases at J, leaving 10 bases unmatched. This chain's CDR3 is CSAGYTSGGTYEQFF. The CDR3 DNA reads as TGCAGTGCTGGCTACACTAGCGGGGGGACCTATGAGCAGTTCTTC.

This clonotype was seen a few times. The chain has TRBV5-1 and TRBJ2-5, with D perhaps TRBD1 or TRBD2 (6 bases each). Germline V CDR1 and CDR2: SGHRS, YFSETQ. V was cut by 4 bases and J by 5 bases, with 18 bases left in between. The CDR3 sequence is 15 residues long. The CDR3 here is CASSGRGRGGETQYF. The CDR3 DNA reads TGCGCCAGCAGCGGAAGGGGCAGGGGAGGCGAGACCCAGTACTTC.

This clonotype was picked up a small number of times. V is TRBV20-1 and J is TRBJ2-7; possibly TRBD2 for D (6 bases). Germline CDR1 is DFQATT and CDR2 is SNEGSKA (reference sequence). The CDR3 length is 14 residues. Trimming shortened V by 0 bases and J by 6 bases, and 15 bases separated the two germline ends. CDR3 sequence reads: CSAREGTGVVEQYF. The CDR3, as DNA: TGCAGTGCTAGAGAGGGTACGGGGGTAGTCGAGCAGTACTTC.

The J gene is TRBJ2-2, the V gene TRBV5-1; no reliable D call. Germline assignment: CDR1 SGHRS and CDR2 YFSETQ. V was cut by 4 bases and J by 10 bases, with 17 bases left in between. This CDR3 contains 14 residues. CDR3 loop: CASSPRLSPTELFF. The CDR3 DNA is TGCGCCAGCAGCCCCCGATTATCACCGACGGAGCTGTTTTTT.

J is TRBJ1-6 and V is TRBV28; tentative D call: TRBD1 (6 bases). Deletions cut 6 bases from V and 8 bases from J, with 17 bases between. The CDR3 is 15 amino acids. Germline-derived CDR1 and CDR2 are MDHEN and SYDVKM. The CDR3 protein is CASSPGTRGDSPLHF. DNA of the CDR3: TGTGCCAGCAGCCCCGGGACACGGGGGGATTCACCCCTCCACTTT. Full variable domain (remainder filled in from reference TRBV28 and TRBJ1-6): DVKVTQSSRYLVKRTGEKVFLECVQDMDHENMFWYRQDPGLGLRLIYFSYDVKMKEKGDIPEGYSVSREKKERFSLILESASTNQTSMYLCASSPGTRGDSPLHFGNGTRLTVT.

The sample holds many counts of this clonotype. The chain employs TRBV11-2 and TRBJ2-1; a weak D match, TRBD2 (5 bases). Trimming removed 3 bases from V and 2 bases from J, with 20 bases in between. This CDR3 region has 18 residues. Germline-derived CDR1 and CDR2 are SGHAT and FQNNGV. The CDR3 DNA is TGTGCCAGCAGCTTGAAGTCAATTGCGGGCCTAACCTACAATGAGCAGTTCTTC. Its translation: CASSLKSIAGLTYNEQFF. Full variable domain (remainder filled in from reference TRBV11-2 and TRBJ2-1): EAGVAQSPRYKIIEKRQSVAFWCNPISGHATLYWYQQILGQGPKLLIQFQNNGVVDDSQLPKDRFSAERLKGVDSTLKIQPAKLEDSAVYLCASSLKSIAGLTYNEQFFGPGTRLTVL.

The chain's CDR3 is CASSFDASGGLAFF. CDR3 DNA sequence: TGTGCCAGCAGTTTTGACGCCTCCGGGGGTTTGGCTTTCTTT. V usage is TRBV27 and J usage is TRBJ1-1; weak D call: TRBD1 (5 bases). The germline V and J ends were trimmed by 3 bases and 11 bases, with 19 bases remaining between them. This CDR3 spans 14 amino acids. CDR1 and CDR2 (germline): MNHEY, SMNVEV (reference sequence).

This clonotype was counted only a few times. This chain links TRBV6-4 with TRBJ2-3; D not resolved. Trimming took 4 bases from V and 0 from J, leaving 20 bases between them. The CDR3 is made up of 18 amino acids. Germline V lookup: CDR1 MRHNA, CDR2 SNTAGT. CDR3 protein: CASSADPGLRSSTDTQYF. For the CDR3, the DNA is TGTGCCAGCAGTGCCGACCCGGGTCTCCGATCTAGCACAGATACGCAGTATTTT.

The J gene is TRBJ2-5, the V gene TRBV6-1; D is ambiguous. V was cut by 1 base and J by 5 bases, with 17 bases left in between. Germline-derived CDR1 and CDR2 are MNHNS and SASEGT. The CDR3 consists of 16 residues. CDR3 in DNA: TGTGCCAGCAGTGAAGTTGGCAGTTTATACGGGGAGACCCAGTACTTC. Encoded protein: CASSEVGSLYGETQYF.

In this sample, this clonotype turned up a few times. The junction differs from germline at one of its ends, possibly a read error. The chain links TRBV28 to TRBJ2-5; tentatively, D is TRBD2 (5 bases). There are 13 residues in the CDR3. Germline values: CDR1 MDHEN, CDR2 SYDVKM. Here the CDR3 DNA reads TGTGCCAGCAGTTTAAATAATCGGGGAGAAGCCCACTTC. This encodes CASSLNNRGEAHF.

This clonotype appeared a few times. The rearrangement uses TRBV9 and TRBJ2-1; 14 positions match TRBD2. Germline V gene data show CDR1 as SGDLS and CDR2 as YYNGEE. V shed 0 bases and J 0 bases; nucleotides not matched to a gene: 2. The CDR3 consists of 18 residues. The CDR3 sequence: CASSVGLAGGSSYNEQFF. Written as DNA, the CDR3 is TGTGCCAGCAGCGTAGGACTAGCGGGGGGGAGCTCCTACAATGAGCAGTTCTTC.

This clonotype occurred a few times. This chain connects TRBV4-2 to TRBJ2-5, with a possible D match to TRBD1 (5 bases). Trimming stripped 4 bases from V and 4 bases from J, with 19 bases between. Germline V gene data show CDR1 as LGHNA and CDR2 as YNFKEQ. The CDR3 is 16 residues long. CDR3: CASSPGGAGWSETQYF. The DNA for the CDR3 is TGTGCCAGCAGCCCCGGTGGGGCAGGGTGGTCAGAGACCCAGTACTTC.

This clonotype was recorded many times. The J gene is TRBJ2-1, the V gene TRBV5-1; TRBD2 agrees at 9 bases. The germline gives CDR1 SGHRS, CDR2 YFSETQ. Germline trimming cut 3 bases from V and 7 bases from J; bases unmatched to any gene: 11. The CDR3 consists of 16 residues. This CDR3 is CASSSLLAGYGNEQFF. The CDR3, as DNA: TGCGCCAGCAGCTCCTTACTAGCGGGCTATGGGAATGAGCAGTTCTTC.

This clonotype was counted at least ten times. This sequence joins TRBV7-2 and TRBJ1-1, with 9 nucleotides matching TRBD1. V shed 1 base and J 8 bases; nucleotides not matched to a gene: 2. The CDR3 covers 13 residues. Germline V gene data show CDR1 as SGHTA and CDR2 as FQGNSA. Written as DNA, the CDR3 is TGTGCCAGCAGCTTAGTCGGGACAGGGGAAGCTTTCTTT. Translation gives CASSLVGTGEAFF.

The table lists this clonotype with a few counts. The J gene is TRBJ2-3, the V gene TRBV7-6, with D perhaps matching TRBD1 (5 bases). Between the trimmed V and J ends, which lost 3 bases and 2 bases, there was a span of 9 bases. The germline CDR1 and CDR2 sequences are SGHVS and FNYEAQ. The CDR3 extends over 14 amino acids. CDR3 sequence reads: CASSFGHLTDTQYF. CDR3 DNA: TGTGCCAGCAGCTTCGGACACCTCACAGATACGCAGTATTTT.

V and J are TRBV20-1 and TRBJ2-7; weak D call: TRBD1 (6 bases). CDR3 length: 13 amino acids. The V end was cut by 2 bases, the J end by 6 bases, with 14 bases between. Germline loops: CDR1 DFQATT, CDR2 SNEGSKA (reference sequence). As DNA, the CDR3 is TGCAGTGCTAGATCGCAGTTGGGGGCCGAGCAGTACTTC. It is translated as CSARSQLGAEQYF.

The V call is TRBV14, the J call TRBJ2-3; 13 bases map to TRBD2. The CDR3 runs to 16 residues. The germline V gene encodes CDR1 SGHDN and CDR2 FVKESK. Trimming took 6 bases from V and 5 from J; bases not matched to a gene: 8. The CDR3 is CASSPGLAGVKDTQYF. Here the CDR3 DNA reads TGTGCCAGCAGTCCAGGACTAGCGGGAGTTAAAGATACGCAGTATTTT.

This chain links TRBV11-2 with TRBJ2-7; 8 positions match TRBD1. Losses at the gene ends were 5 bases for V and 3 bases for J; bases not matched to a gene: 9. CDR3 length equals 15 residues. The germline CDR1 and CDR2 sequences are SGHAT and FQNNGV. CDR3 coding DNA: TGTGCCAGCAGCCCGACAGGGGCGGCCTACTACGAGCAGTACTTC. It encodes CASSPTGAAYYEQYF.

The CDR3 reads CASSFWGKETQYF. The CDR3 DNA is TGTGCCAGCAGCTTTTGGGGGAAAGAGACCCAGTACTTC. The chain is built from TRBV7-8 and TRBJ2-5; tentatively, D is TRBD1 or TRBD2 (5 bases each). Germline lookup yields CDR1 SGHVS and CDR2 FQNEAQ. The V and J ends lost 3 bases and 3 bases respectively, with 8 bases between them. The CDR3 contains 13 residues.

V is TRBV3-1 and J is TRBJ2-1, with TRBD2 as a possible D gene (7 bases). V was cut by 1 base and J by 5 bases, with 15 bases left in between. CDR3 length equals 16 residues. Germline V lookup: CDR1 LGHDT, CDR2 YNNKEL (reference sequence). The CDR3 DNA sequence: TGTGCCAGCAGCCAAGGAATATGGGGGGGCAACAATGAGCAGTTCTTC. This codes for CASSQGIWGGNNEQFF.

This clonotype has a count of ten or more. In DNA form, the CDR3 reads TGTGCCAGCAGCTTAAGGTTTGGCGGCAATCAGCCCCAGCATTTT. Amino acid sequence: CASSLRFGGNQPQHF. The genes are TRBV5-5 and TRBJ1-5; D is unclear. Trimming cost V 2 bases and J 2 bases, with 11 bases left between them. CDR1 SGHKS and CDR2 YYEKEE come from the germline V gene (reference sequence). The CDR3 has 15 amino acids. The complete variable domain, with remaining parts taken from reference TRBV5-5 and TRBJ1-5, reads DAGVTQSPTHLIKTRGQQVTLRCSPISGHKSVSWYQQVLGQGPQFIFQYYEKEERGRGNFPDRFSARQFPNYSSELNVNALLLGDSALYLCASSLRFGGNQPQHFGDGTRLSIL.

The rearrangement uses TRBV20-1 and TRBJ2-7; possibly TRBD1 for D (5 bases). Germline CDR1 reads DFQATT; CDR2 reads SNEGSKA (reference sequence). Between the trimmed V and J ends, which lost 5 bases and 4 bases, there was a span of 18 bases. CDR3 length: 14 amino acids. The CDR3 DNA reads as TGCAGTGCTCCCGATTCTGACAGAAGATACGAGCAGTACTTC. It is translated as CSAPDSDRRYEQYF.

This clonotype was seen repeatedly, ten times or more. J is TRBJ2-3 and V is TRBV24-1; D unclear. The ends were cut back, 6 bases at V and 6 bases at J, with 21 bases in the middle. Per germline, CDR1 KGHDR and CDR2 SFDVKD. This CDR3 region has 16 residues. Here the CDR3 reads CATSSRKLTPLDTQYF. The CDR3, as DNA: TGTGCCACCAGTTCTCGGAAACTGACGCCTTTGGATACGCAGTATTTT.

This clonotype has more than one count but fewer than ten. The chain is built from TRBV5-1 and TRBJ2-2; TRBD1 matches 8 bases. V was pared by 0 bases and J by 5 bases, with 6 bases of the junction left unmatched. This CDR3 is 16 amino acids long. From germline, CDR1 is SGHRS and CDR2 YFSETQ. The CDR3 coding sequence is TGCGCCAGCAGCTTGGTCTTGGACAGGGCAACCGGGGAGCTGTTTTTT. Translating gives CASSLVLDRATGELFF.

This clonotype showed up just a few times. The rearrangement joins TRBV18 to TRBJ2-5, with D perhaps matching TRBD2 (5 bases). The germline V and J ends were trimmed by 2 bases and 2 bases, with 15 bases remaining between them. CDR3 length: 16 amino acids. Germline assignment: CDR1 KGHSH and CDR2 LQKENI. CDR3 region: CASSPFAATGQETQYF. In DNA form, the CDR3 reads TGTGCCAGCTCACCATTCGCGGCCACGGGGCAAGAGACCCAGTACTTC.

This clonotype was seen a few times. The chain combines TRBV10-3 with TRBJ1-2, with D unclear. The CDR3 has 14 residues. The germline V gene encodes CDR1 ENHRY and CDR2 SYGVKD. Trimming stripped 0 bases from V and 4 bases from J, with 9 bases between. The CDR3 nucleotides read TGTGCCATCAGTGAGTCTACAGCGATCTATGGCTACACCTTC. Its translation: CAISESTAIYGYTF.

V is TRBV28 and J is TRBJ2-7; D assignment may be TRBD1 or TRBD2 (5 bases each). In germline, CDR1 is MDHEN, CDR2 SYDVKM. The CDR3 spans 13 residues. V was trimmed by 8 bases and J by 9 bases, leaving 20 bases between them. DNA for the CDR3: TGTGCCAGCGGATCCGCCTCCGGGGCGGTGCAGTACTTC. This encodes CASGSASGAVQYF.

The chain has TRBV5-1 and TRBJ2-2; 7 positions agree with TRBD1. Trimming at V came to 2 bases and at J to 0 bases, leaving 7 bases not matched to a gene. From germline, CDR1 is SGHRS and CDR2 YFSETQ. The CDR3 is made up of 17 amino acids. The CDR3 sequence is CASSFPRTGSNTGELFF. In nucleotides, the CDR3 is TGCGCCAGCAGCTTTCCCAGGACAGGCTCGAACACCGGGGAGCTGTTTTTT.